A single T cell receptor beta chain is shown here with its context. The data were obtained in a study of control samples from healthy donors and cancer patients. This CDR3 is built from 12 residues. The germline V gene has CDR1 MGHDK and CDR2 SYGVNS. V was clipped by 4 bases and J by 12 bases, with 15 bases between them. Libraries were prepared by immunoSEQ multiplex PCR; TCRdb keeps only in-frame clonotypes and omits some of them. The data contain tens of thousands of clones, around 85% of them singletons. The source material was blood. The rearrangement joins TRBV25-1 to TRBJ1-1, with TRBD1 as a possible D gene (5 bases). The clonotype comes from a man aged 25-45 years in good health. The CDR3 sequence: CASSATKGWTFF. The CDR3 bases are TGTGCCAGCAGTGCCACCAAGGGGTGGACTTTCTTT.